This T cell receptor beta chain was found in a study of neurological immune-mediated disorders. Time point defined: longitudinal time-point 3. The CDR3 has 14 amino acids. V was pared by 0 bases and J by 6 bases, with 12 bases between. Germline values: CDR1 SGHVS, CDR2 FNYEAQ. This clonotype was picked up many times. TCRdb re-derived calls from the 5' RACE reads in MiXCR, one entry per CDR3 protein. The data hold roughly 45,000 distinct CDR3 sequences, with roughly 14% observed a single time. Sequencing was carried out using PBMCs. The chain combines TRBV7-6 with TRBJ2-7; D unresolved. The TCR was taken from a man in his thirties or forties in good health. CDR3: CASSLASSAGEQYF. The CDR3 DNA follows: TGTGCCAGCAGCTTAGCGTCGTCCGCCGGCGAGCAGTACTTC.